A selection of T cell receptor beta chains follows, all from one sample in a study of T cell responses to AZD1222 COVID-19 vaccine. Using immunoSEQ multiplex PCR, the repertoire was profiled, and TCRdb retains in-frame clones only, with some absent. The sample has fewer than 120,000 clones, roughly 92% seen once. The source material was peripheral blood, sampled 28 days after the second AZD1222 dose. The receptors originated from an adult who received the AZD1222 COVID-19 vaccine. Each CDR3 is given with its conserved first and last residue. For some rows the clone size is stated as once, few or many, or as a class when expanded; others skip it.

>TRBJ2-7|NA|TRBV7-2
CASSGQGGDEQYF
>TRBJ1-1|NA|TRBV18
CASSPTPGGGQYTEAFF
>TRBJ1-1|NA|TRBV2
CASSVQLTEAFF
>TRBJ1-1|NA|TRBV29-1
CSAQQGRNTEAFF
>TRBJ2-1|NA|TRBV28
CASSFWGGSHNEQFF
>TRBJ1-4|NA|TRBV5-1
CASSLGDRAFNEKLFF
>TRBJ1-3|NA|TRBV6-1
CASSERTGGSGNTIYF
>TRBJ1-2|NA|TRBV18
CASSPRDRVYGYTF
>TRBJ2-3|NA|TRBV5-1
CASSVTGTSGATTDTQYF
>TRBJ2-6|NA|TRBV2
CASSLDSSGANVLTF
>TRBJ1-1|NA|TRBV6-2/TRBV6-3
CASSYSGQGVTEAFF
>TRBJ2-5|NA|TRBV5-8
CASTRGQIEETQYF
>TRBJ1-5|NA|TRBV6-5
CASSPRGRQPQHF
>TRBJ1-1|NA|TRBV2
CASSALGTNTEAFF
>TRBJ1-1|NA|TRBV19
CASSTQWGDAEAFF
>TRBJ2-7|NA|TRBV9
CASSVTGLGAYEQYF
>TRBJ2-7|few|TRBV4-2
CASSQDGRVGEQYF
>TRBJ1-1|once|TRBV11-2
CASSFGQGSESTEAFF
>TRBJ2-1|NA|TRBV19
CASSMLFGTEVSYNEQFF
>TRBJ1-5|NA|TRBV7-9
CASSFGTDLDQPQHF
>TRBJ1-1|NA|TRBV5-1
CASSFPGPGRTEAFF
>TRBJ1-6|NA|TRBV5-6
CASSLLRGRQSPLHF
>TRBJ1-2|NA|TRBV29-1
CSVENGYGYTF
>TRBJ2-7|NA|TRBV5-3
CARSFDLNYEQYF
>TRBJ2-5|NA|TRBV7-2
CASSSRASQETQYF
>TRBJ2-2|NA|TRBV7-9
CASSKRLAGTGVGELFF
>TRBJ2-7|NA|TRBV13
CASSGVGLMGSNYEQYF
>TRBJ2-1|NA|TRBV7-6
CASSPNPPQEQFF
>TRBJ2-7|NA|TRBV7-2
CASSFPSSYEQYF
>TRBJ1-5|NA|TRBV5-1
CASSLQGGNQPQHF
>TRBJ2-2|NA|TRBV5-1
CASSWGTGAGTGELFF
>TRBJ2-1|NA|TRBV6-2/TRBV6-3
CASSYSWLADSSYNEQFF
>TRBJ1-2|NA|TRBV2
CASSLDRDGYTF
>TRBJ2-7|NA|TRBV19
CASSMGYEQYF
>TRBJ1-1|NA|TRBV4-3
CASSQDRDSGTEAFF
>TRBJ2-5|NA|TRBV4-2
CASSQGGGGRETQYF
>TRBJ1-2|NA|TRBV20-1
CSASRAGDEYGYTF
>TRBJ1-3|NA|TRBV7-6
CASSLWSGTSSGNTIYF
>TRBJ2-7|NA|TRBV18
CASSPTTGEQYF
>TRBJ2-1|NA|TRBV7-3
CASRPPGTSADNEQFF
>TRBJ1-2|NA|TRBV3-1/TRBV3-2
CASSQDTVGGYTF
>TRBJ1-2|NA|TRBV5-6
CASSLKPGSNYGYTF
>TRBJ2-7|NA|TRBV5-4
CASSQNLAGGGYEQYF
>TRBJ1-5|NA|TRBV2
CASRAGGHDQPQHF
>TRBJ1-5|NA|TRBV7-9
CASSLLAGQPQHF
>TRBJ2-2|NA|TRBV18
CASGKGELFF
>TRBJ1-1|NA|TRBV7-9
CASSLGQGTEAFF
>TRBJ1-3|NA|TRBV9
CASSSRRGYSGNTIYF
>TRBJ1-5|NA|TRBV6-4
CASSGTGDGNQPQHF
>TRBJ1-4|NA|TRBV7-6
CASSPHAGERLFF
>TRBJ2-3|NA|TRBV7-3
CASSAQQGARDTQYF
>TRBJ2-7|NA|TRBV15
CATSRVGTSDEQYF
>TRBJ2-5|NA|TRBV23-1
CASRYITGGPRTTEETQYF
>TRBJ1-1|NA|TRBV19
CASSISGDTEAFF
>TRBJ2-5|NA|TRBV5-4
CASSDRGPVQETQYF
>TRBJ2-3|NA|TRBV27
CASSFDRGSTDTQYF
>TRBJ1-2|NA|TRBV29-1
CSVEWAGPTNYGYTF
>TRBJ1-3|once|TRBV5-4
CASSITGDGGNTIYF
>TRBJ1-1|NA|TRBV11-2
CASSLIGGIRGTEAFF
>TRBJ2-3|NA|TRBV4-1
CASSQVPPGTQYF